This T cell receptor (beta chain) originates from a study of regulatory T cells in long-lasting Graves disease. Whole-study findings and limits: Tissue studied was limited to peripheral blood, excluding thyroid tissue.

As for this clonotype: Its target is unknown.

The time point is: newly diagnosed GD, antithyroid drugs for less than 3 months. PBMC-extracted RNA yielded the TCR library. Peripheral blood, about 9 milliliters of it, was drawn into EDTA tubes. Germline values: CDR1 MNHEY, CDR2 SVGEGT. This CDR3 has 20 amino acids. J lost 7 bases, V lost 3 bases, and 21 bases had no gene match. Library construction for TCR beta used iRepertoire HTBI primers and Arm-PCR of CDR3 regions. TCRdb reprocessed the multiplex PCR reads via MiXCR and lists one record per CDR3 protein. The table lists roughly 380,000 distinct CDR3 sequences, about 16% of them singletons. This TCR came from a female donor with Graves disease. Sample: peripheral blood mononuclear cells (PBMCs), taken at new diagnosis, from a patient treated with antithyroid drugs. The rearrangement links TRBV6-2 or TRBV6-3 to TRBJ2-1, with 10 bases identical to TRBD2. The CDR3 protein is CASSYLVGRSGRARVNEQFF. The CDR3 DNA is TGTGCCAGCAGTTATTTAGTCGGAAGGAGCGGGAGGGCCAGGGTGAATGAGCAGTTCTTC.